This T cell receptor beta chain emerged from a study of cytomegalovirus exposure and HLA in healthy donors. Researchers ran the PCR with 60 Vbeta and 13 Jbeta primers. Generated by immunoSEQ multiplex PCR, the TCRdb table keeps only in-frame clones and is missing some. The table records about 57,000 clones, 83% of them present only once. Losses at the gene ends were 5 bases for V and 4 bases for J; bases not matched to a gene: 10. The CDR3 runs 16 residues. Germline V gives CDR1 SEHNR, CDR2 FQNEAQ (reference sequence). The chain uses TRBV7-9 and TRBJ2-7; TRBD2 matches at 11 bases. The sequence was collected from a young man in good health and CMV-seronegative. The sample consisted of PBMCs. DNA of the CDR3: TGTGCCAGCAGCCCCTTTAGCGGGAGGGCCGGGTACGAGCAGTACTTC. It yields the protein CASSPFSGRAGYEQYF.